This paragraph covers one T cell receptor (beta chain) sequence. Its antigen is as yet unknown. This specimen belongs to a study of T cell repertoires in cytomegalovirus infection. TCRdb re-analysed the reads in MiXCR, keeping a single row per CDR3 protein. The sample yields approximately 390,000 distinct CDR3 sequences, nearly 35% seen once. This receptor was identified in a human donor in good health (CMV status not recorded). Some clones in this sample may be carry-over from other donors' samples. Sample: cultured PBMCs, taken from culture after CMV antigen stimulation.

In DNA, the CDR3 is TGTGCCAGCAGCCCATCCGGGAGGGCCCCCTACGAGCAGTACTTC. Its translation: CASSPSGRAPYEQYF. The gene calls are TRBV12-3 or TRBV12-4 and TRBJ2-7; 8 bases are a match to TRBD2. The length of the CDR3 is 15 residues. V lost 6 bases and J lost 2; bases outside the gene matches: 9.